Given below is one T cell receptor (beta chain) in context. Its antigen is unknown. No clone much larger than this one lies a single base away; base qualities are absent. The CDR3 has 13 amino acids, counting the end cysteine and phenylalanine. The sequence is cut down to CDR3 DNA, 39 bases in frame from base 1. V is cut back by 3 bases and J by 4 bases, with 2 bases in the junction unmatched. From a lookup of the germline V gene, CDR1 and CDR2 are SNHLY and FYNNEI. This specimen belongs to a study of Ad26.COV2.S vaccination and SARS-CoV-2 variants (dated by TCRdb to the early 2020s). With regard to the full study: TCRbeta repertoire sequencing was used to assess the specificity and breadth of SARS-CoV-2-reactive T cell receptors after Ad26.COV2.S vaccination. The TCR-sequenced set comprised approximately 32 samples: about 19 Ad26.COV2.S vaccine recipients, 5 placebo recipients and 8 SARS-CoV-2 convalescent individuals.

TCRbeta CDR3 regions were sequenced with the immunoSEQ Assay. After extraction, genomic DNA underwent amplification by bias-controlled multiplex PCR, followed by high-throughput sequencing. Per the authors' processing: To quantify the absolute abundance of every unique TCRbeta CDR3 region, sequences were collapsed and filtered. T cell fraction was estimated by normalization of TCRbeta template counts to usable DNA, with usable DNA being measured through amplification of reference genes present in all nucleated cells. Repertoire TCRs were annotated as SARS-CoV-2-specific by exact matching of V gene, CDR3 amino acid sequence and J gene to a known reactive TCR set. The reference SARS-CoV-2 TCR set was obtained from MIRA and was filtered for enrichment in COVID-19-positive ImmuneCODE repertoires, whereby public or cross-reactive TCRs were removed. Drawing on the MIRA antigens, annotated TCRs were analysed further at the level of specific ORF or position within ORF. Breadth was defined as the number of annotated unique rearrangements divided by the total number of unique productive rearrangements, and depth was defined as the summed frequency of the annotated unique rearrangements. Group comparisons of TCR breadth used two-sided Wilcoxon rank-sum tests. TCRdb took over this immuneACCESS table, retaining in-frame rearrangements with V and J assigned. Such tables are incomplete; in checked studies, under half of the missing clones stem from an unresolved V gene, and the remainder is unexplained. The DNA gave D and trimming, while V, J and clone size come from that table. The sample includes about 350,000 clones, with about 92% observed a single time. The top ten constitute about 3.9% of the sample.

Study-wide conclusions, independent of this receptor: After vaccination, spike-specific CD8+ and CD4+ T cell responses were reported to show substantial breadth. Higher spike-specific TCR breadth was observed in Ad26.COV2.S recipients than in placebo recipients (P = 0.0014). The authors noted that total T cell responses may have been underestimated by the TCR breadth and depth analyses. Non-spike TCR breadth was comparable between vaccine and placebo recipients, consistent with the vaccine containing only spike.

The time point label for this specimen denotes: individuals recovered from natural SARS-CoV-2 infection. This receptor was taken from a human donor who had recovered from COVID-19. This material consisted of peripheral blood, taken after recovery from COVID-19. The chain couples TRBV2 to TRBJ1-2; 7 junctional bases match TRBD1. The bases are TGTGCCAGCAGTGAGGGACAGATCTATGGCTACACCTTC. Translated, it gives CASSEGQIYGYTF.